The text below deals with one TCR beta chain. The method was immunoSEQ multiplex PCR; TCRdb's version includes in-frame clones alone and lacks a portion of them. In the table there are approximately 300,000 clones, 85% of which are singletons. The sample is drawn from a study of blood T cell repertoires in COVID-19. Study in general: From the United States, Italy and Spain came samples of acute and convalescent COVID-19.

Participant age was roughly 18 to 89 years, and participants resided in fewer than 30 US areas. Within the 2 weeks before study entry, each person in the exposed group met a COVID-19 case. Germline CDR1 and CDR2: SGHTA and FQGNSA. Trimming took 5 bases from V and 3 from J; bases not matched to a gene: 6. The CDR3 length is 14 residues. The V gene is TRBV7-2, the J gene TRBJ2-7, with 8 positions matching TRBD1. The source material was PBMCs or T cells enriched from blood (not recorded which). The TCR sequence derives from a woman under 40 who had been exposed to COVID-19. CDR3 in amino acids: CASSQRTGYYEQYF. In nucleotides, the CDR3 is TGTGCCAGCAGCCAGCGGACAGGGTACTACGAGCAGTACTTC.